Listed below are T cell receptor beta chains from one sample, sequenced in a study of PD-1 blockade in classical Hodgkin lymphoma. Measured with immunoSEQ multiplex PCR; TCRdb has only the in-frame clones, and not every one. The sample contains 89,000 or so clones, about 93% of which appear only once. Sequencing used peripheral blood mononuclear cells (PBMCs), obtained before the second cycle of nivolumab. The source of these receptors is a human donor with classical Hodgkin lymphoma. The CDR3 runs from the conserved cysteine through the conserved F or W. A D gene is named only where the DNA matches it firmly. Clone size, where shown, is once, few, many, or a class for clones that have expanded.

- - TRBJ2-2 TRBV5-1 CASATIGNTGELFF TGCGCCAGCGCGACAATAGGGAACACCGGGGAGCTGTTTTTT
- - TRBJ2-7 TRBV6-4 CASSESPASSYEQYF TGTGCCAGCAGTGAAAGCCCAGCGAGCTCCTACGAGCAGTACTTC
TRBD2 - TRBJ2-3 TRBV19 CASSMLLAGVPDTQYF TGTGCCAGTAGTATGTTACTAGCGGGAGTTCCAGATACGCAGTATTTT
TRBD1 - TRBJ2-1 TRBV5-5 CASSFPGQGADEQFF TGTGCCAGCAGCTTCCCGGGACAGGGGGCCGATGAGCAGTTCTTC
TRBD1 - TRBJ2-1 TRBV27 CASSSQQGARNNEQFF TGTGCCAGCAGTTCGCAACAGGGGGCGAGGAACAATGAGCAGTTCTTC
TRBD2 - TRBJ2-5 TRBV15 CATSSYPLAGAEETQYF TGTGCCACCAGCTCCTATCCCTTGGCGGGAGCCGAAGAGACCCAGTACTTC
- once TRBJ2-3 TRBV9 CASRAFSDTQYF TGTGCCAGCAGGGCGTTCTCAGATACGCAGTATTTT
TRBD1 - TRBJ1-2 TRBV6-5 CASSRRGLEGYTF TGTGCCAGCTCCCGAAGGGGGCTAGAGGGCTACACCTTC
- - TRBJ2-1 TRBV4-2 CASSPRGGTVDNEQFF TGTGCCAGCAGCCCCAGGGGCGGGACGGTAGACAATGAGCAGTTCTTC
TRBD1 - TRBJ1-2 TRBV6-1 CASSGQTGVANYGYTF TGTGCCAGCAGTGGACAGACAGGGGTAGCTAACTATGGCTACACCTTC
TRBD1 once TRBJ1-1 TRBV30 CAWSVLPGQSVGAEAFF TGTGCCTGGAGTGTATTGCCGGGACAGAGCGTTGGGGCTGAAGCTTTCTTT
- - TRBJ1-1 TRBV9 CASSVVGDTEAFF TGTGCCAGCAGCGTAGTCGGGGACACTGAAGCTTTCTTT
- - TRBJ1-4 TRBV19 CASSPGSLNEKLFF TGTGCCAGTAGCCCGGGGAGCCTTAATGAAAAACTGTTTTTT
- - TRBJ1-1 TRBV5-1 CASSPDTLNTEAFF TGCGCCAGCAGCCCCGACACTTTGAACACTGAAGCTTTCTTT
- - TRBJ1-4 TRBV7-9 CASSPDTGMMDEKLFF TGTGCCAGCAGCCCAGACACAGGGATGATGGATGAAAAACTGTTTTTT
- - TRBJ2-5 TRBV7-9 CASSLLKGSWGAQYF TGTGCCAGCAGCTTATTAAAAGGGAGTTGGGGGGCCCAGTACTTC
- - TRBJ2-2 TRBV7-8 CASSLALRERPGELFF TGTGCCAGCAGCTTAGCGCTCCGGGAGAGGCCCGGGGAGCTGTTTTTT